Listed here are 2 T cell receptor beta chains from one sample, sequenced in a study of early T cells in non-severe SARS-CoV-2 infection. TCRdb independently ran MiXCR on the 5' RACE reads; one entry per CDR3 protein. Seen here are 35,000 to 50,000 distinct CDR3 sequences, about 6.5% observed once, and the top ten hold more than 7%. The sample was whole blood, taken at baseline. The source is an adult who was a healthcare worker with PCR-confirmed SARS-CoV-2 infection or an uninfected control (not recorded which).

The chain uses TRBV6-6 and TRBJ1-6; tentative D call: TRBD1 (5 bases). The length of the CDR3 is 13 residues. The germline V gene has CDR1 MNHNY and CDR2 SVGAGI (reference sequence). V lost 8 bases and J 7 bases, leaving 12 bases between the germline ends. CDR3 residues: CASFRTINSPLHF. The CDR3 DNA sequence: TGTGCCAGCTTCCGGACAATCAATTCACCCCTCCACTTT.

This clonotype was seen repeatedly, ten times or more. The rearrangement joins TRBV6-5 to TRBJ1-1; possible D gene TRBD1, 5 bases. The V end lost 7 bases, the J end lost 3 bases, and 15 bases lay between the germline ends. The CDR3 sequence is 14 residues long. Germline V gene data show CDR1 as MNHEY and CDR2 as SVGAGI. CDR3 protein: CASKGSGWYTEAFF. As DNA, the CDR3 is TGTGCCAGCAAGGGGTCGGGGTGGTACACTGAAGCTTTCTTT.